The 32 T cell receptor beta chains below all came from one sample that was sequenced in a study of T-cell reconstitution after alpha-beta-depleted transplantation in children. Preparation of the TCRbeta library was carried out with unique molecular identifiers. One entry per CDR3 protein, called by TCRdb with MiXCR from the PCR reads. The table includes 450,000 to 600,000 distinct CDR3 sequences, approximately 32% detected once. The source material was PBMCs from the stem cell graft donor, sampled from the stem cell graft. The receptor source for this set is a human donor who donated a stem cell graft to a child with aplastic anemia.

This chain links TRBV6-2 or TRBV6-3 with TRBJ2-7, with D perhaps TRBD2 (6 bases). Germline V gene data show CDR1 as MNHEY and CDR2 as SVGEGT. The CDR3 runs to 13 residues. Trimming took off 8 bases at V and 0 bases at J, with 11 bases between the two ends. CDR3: CASRGKGSYEQYF. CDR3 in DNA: TGTGCCAGCCGGGGGAAAGGCTCCTACGAGCAGTACTTC.

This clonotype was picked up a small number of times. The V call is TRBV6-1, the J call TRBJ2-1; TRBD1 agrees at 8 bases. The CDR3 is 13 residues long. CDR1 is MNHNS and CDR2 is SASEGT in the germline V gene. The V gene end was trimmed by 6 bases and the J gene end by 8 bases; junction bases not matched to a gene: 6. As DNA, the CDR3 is TGTGCCAGCAGGCCGACAGGGGAGGATGAGCAGTTCTTC. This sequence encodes CASRPTGEDEQFF.

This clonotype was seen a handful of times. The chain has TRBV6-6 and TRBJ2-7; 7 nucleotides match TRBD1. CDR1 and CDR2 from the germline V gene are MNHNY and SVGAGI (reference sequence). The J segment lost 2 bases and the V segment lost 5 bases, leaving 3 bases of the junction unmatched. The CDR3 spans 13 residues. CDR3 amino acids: CASSGQVPYEQYF. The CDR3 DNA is TGTGCCAGCAGTGGACAGGTCCCCTACGAGCAGTACTTC.

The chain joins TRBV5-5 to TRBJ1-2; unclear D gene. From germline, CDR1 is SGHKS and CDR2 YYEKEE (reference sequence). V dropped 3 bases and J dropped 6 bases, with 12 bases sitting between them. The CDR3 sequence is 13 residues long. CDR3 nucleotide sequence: TGTGCCAGCAGCTCACCCAATTACGATGGCTACACCTTC. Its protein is CASSSPNYDGYTF.

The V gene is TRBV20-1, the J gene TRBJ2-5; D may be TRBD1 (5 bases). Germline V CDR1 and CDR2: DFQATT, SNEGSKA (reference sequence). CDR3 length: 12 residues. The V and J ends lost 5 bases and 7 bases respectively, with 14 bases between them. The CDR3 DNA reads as TGCAGTGCTTTGATAATAGGGGCGACCCAGTACTTC. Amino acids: CSALIIGATQYF.

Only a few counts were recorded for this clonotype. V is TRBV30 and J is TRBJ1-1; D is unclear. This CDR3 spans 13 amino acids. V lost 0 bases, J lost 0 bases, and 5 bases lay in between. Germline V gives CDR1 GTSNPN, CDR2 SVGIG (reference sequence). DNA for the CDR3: TGTGCCTGGAGTGTAGGTGTGAACACTGAAGCTTTCTTT. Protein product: CAWSVGVNTEAFF.

The CDR3 coding sequence is TGTGCCAGCAGCCGCGCGGGACAGGGGGAAGTCGAGCAGTACTTC. Protein product: CASSRAGQGEVEQYF. The gene calls are TRBV5-5 and TRBJ2-7, with 11 bases lining up with TRBD1. V shed 4 bases and J 6 bases; nucleotides not matched to a gene: 9. Germline CDR1 SGHKS, CDR2 YYEKEE (reference sequence). The CDR3 is made up of 15 amino acids.

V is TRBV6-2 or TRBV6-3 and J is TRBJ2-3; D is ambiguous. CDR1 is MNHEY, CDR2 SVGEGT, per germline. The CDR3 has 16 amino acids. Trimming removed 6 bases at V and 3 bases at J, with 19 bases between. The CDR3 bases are TGTGCCAGCAGCCCCCCTCCTGGGGTAGTGACAGATACGCAGTATTTT. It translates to CASSPPPGVVTDTQYF.

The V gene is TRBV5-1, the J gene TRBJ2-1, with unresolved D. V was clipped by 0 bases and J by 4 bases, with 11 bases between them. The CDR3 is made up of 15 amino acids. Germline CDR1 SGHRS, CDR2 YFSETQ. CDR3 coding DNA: TGCGCCAGCAGCTTGGTATTAAGGAATTACAATGAGCAGTTCTTC. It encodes CASSLVLRNYNEQFF.

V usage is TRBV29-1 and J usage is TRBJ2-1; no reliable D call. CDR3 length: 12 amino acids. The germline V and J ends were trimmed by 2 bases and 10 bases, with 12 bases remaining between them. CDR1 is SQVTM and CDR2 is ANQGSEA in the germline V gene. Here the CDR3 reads CSVESDSREQFF. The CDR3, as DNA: TGCAGCGTTGAATCAGATTCCAGGGAGCAGTTCTTC.

The CDR3 is CASSSSTGPPTDTQYF. The CDR3, as DNA: TGTGCCAGCAGCTCCTCAACAGGGCCCCCCACAGATACGCAGTATTTT. The chain joins TRBV7-6 to TRBJ2-3; D may be TRBD1 (6 bases). This CDR3 contains 16 residues. Trimming took off 4 bases at V and 2 bases at J, with 16 bases between the two ends. Germline CDR1 is SGHVS and CDR2 is FNYEAQ.

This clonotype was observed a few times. The CDR3 nucleotides are TGTGCCAGCAGTTTAGACCCGAACACCGGGGAGCTGTTTTTT. Its protein is CASSLDPNTGELFF. The chain recombines TRBV12-3 or TRBV12-4 with TRBJ2-2; D unclear. V was pared by 1 base and J by 0 bases, with 3 bases between. The CDR3 runs to 14 residues.

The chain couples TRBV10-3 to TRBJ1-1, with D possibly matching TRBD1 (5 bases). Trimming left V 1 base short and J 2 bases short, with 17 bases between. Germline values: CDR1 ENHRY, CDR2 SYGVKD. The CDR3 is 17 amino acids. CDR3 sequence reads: CAISEFGLRGGNTEAFF. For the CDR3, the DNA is TGTGCCATCAGTGAGTTTGGGCTAAGGGGCGGAAACACTGAAGCTTTCTTT.

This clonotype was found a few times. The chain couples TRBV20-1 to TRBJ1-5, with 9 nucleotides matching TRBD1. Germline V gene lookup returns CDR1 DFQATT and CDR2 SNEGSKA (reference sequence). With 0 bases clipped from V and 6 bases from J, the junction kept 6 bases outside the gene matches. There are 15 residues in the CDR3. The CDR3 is CSARDGQGRAQPQHF. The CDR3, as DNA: TGCAGTGCTAGAGATGGACAGGGGAGGGCTCAGCCCCAGCATTTT.

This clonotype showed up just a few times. The CDR3 nucleotides read TGTGCCAGCAGCCCCTCGGGACAGGCTGCCTTCTACGGCTACACCTTC. This codes for CASSPSGQAAFYGYTF. The gene calls are TRBV6-2 or TRBV6-3 and TRBJ1-2, with 8 bases that match TRBD1. V lost 6 bases and J lost 8; bases outside the gene matches: 17. Germline loops: CDR1 MNHEY, CDR2 SVGEGT. This CDR3 region has 16 residues.

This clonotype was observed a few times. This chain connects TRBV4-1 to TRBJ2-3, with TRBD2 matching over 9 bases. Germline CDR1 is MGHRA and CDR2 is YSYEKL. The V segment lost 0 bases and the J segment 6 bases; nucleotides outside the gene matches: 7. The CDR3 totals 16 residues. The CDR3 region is CASSQDPSGITDTQYF. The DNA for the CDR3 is TGCGCCAGCAGCCAAGATCCTAGCGGGATTACCGATACGCAGTATTTT.

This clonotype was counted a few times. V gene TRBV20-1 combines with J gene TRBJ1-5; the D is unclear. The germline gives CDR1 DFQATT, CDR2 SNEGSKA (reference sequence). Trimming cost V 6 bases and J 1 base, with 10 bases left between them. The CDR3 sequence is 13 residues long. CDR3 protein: CSAPRGSNQPQHF. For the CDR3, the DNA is TGCAGTGCCCCACGAGGGAGCAATCAGCCCCAGCATTTT.

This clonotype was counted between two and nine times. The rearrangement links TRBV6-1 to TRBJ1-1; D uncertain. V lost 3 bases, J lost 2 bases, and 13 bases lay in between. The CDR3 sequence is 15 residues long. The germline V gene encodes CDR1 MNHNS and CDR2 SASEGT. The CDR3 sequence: CASSDRPLSNTEAFF. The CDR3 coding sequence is TGTGCCAGCAGTGACAGACCGCTCTCAAACACTGAAGCTTTCTTT.

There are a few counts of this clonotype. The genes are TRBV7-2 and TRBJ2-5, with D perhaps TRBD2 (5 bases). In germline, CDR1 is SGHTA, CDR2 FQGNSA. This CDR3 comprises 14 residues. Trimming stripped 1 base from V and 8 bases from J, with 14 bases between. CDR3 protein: CASSLGGVSATQYF. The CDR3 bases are TGTGCCAGCAGCTTAGGGGGAGTGAGTGCCACCCAGTACTTC.

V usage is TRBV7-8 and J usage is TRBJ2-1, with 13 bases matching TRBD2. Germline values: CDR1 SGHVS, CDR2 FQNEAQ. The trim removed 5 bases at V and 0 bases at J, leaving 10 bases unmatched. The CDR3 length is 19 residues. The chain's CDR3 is CASSITSGRARGSYNEQFF. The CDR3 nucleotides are TGTGCCAGCAGCATTACTAGCGGGAGGGCCCGGGGCTCCTACAATGAGCAGTTCTTC. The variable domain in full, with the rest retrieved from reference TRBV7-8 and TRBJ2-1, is GAGVSQSPRYKVAKRGQDVALRCDPISGHVSLFWYQQALGQGPEFLTYFQNEAQLDKSGLPSDRFFAERPEGSVSTLKIQRTQQEDSAVYLCASSITSGRARGSYNEQFFGPGTRLTVL.

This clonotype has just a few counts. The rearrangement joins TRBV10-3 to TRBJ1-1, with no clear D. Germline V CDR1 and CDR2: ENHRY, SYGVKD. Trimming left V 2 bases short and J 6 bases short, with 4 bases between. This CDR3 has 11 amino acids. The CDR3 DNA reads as TGTGCCATCAGTGAGGGATCTGAAGCTTTCTTT. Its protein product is CAISEGSEAFF.

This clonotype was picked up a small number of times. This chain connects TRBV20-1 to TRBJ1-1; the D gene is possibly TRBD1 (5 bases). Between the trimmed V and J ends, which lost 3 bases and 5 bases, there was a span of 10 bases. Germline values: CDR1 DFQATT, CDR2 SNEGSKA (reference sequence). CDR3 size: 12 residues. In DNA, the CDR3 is TGCAGTGCTAGGGGGCTGTGGACTGAAGCTTTCTTT. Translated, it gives CSARGLWTEAFF.

The CDR3 is CASRPNRGKRFGYTF. As DNA, the CDR3 is TGCGCCAGCAGGCCCAACAGGGGTAAACGGTTTGGCTACACCTTC. This chain uses TRBV5-1 with TRBJ1-2; 7 bases align to TRBD1. CDR1 is SGHRS, CDR2 YFSETQ, per germline. V was pared by 5 bases and J by 7 bases, with 14 bases of the junction left unmatched. This CDR3 is 15 amino acids long.

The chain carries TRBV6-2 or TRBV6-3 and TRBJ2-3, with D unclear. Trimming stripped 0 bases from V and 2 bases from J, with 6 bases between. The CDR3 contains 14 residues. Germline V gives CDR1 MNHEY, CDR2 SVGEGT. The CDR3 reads CASSYSADTDTQYF. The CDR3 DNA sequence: TGTGCCAGCAGTTACTCAGCAGACACAGATACGCAGTATTTT.

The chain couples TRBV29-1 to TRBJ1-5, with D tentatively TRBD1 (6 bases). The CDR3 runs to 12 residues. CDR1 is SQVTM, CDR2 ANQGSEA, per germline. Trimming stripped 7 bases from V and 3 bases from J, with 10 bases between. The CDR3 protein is CSAGTPNQPQHF. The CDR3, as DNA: TGCAGCGCAGGGACACCCAATCAGCCCCAGCATTTT.

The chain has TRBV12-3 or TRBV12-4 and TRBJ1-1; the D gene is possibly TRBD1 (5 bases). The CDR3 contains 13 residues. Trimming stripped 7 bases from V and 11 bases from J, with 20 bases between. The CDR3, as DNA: TGTGCCAGCATCCAACGAATCGGGGGATGGGCTTTCTTT. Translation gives CASIQRIGGWAFF.

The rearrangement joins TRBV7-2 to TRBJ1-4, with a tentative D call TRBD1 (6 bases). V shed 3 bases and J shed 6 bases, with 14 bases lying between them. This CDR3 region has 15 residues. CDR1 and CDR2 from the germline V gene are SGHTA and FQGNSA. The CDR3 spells CASSFVDRTDEKLFF. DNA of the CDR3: TGTGCCAGCAGCTTCGTGGACAGAACCGATGAAAAACTGTTTTTT. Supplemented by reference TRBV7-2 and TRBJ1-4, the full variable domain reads GAGVSQSPSNKVTEKGKDVELRCDPISGHTALYWYRQSLGQGLEFLIYFQGNSAPDKSGLPSDRFSAERTGGSVSTLTIQRTQQEDSAVYLCASSFVDRTDEKLFFGSGTQLSVL.

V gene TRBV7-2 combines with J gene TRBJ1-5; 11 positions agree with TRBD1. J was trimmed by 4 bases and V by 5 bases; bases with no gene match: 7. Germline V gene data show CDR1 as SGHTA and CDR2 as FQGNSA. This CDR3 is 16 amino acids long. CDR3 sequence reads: CASSQDRGPGNQPQHF. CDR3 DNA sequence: TGTGCCAGCAGCCAGGACAGGGGGCCGGGGAATCAGCCCCAGCATTTT.

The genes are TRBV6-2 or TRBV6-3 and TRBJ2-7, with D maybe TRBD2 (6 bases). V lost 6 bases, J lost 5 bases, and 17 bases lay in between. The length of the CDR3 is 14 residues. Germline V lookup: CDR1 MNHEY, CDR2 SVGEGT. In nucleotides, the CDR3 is TGTGCCAGCAGCGGGAGAGGTGCCAAGAACGAGCAGTACGTC. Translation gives CASSGRGAKNEQYV.

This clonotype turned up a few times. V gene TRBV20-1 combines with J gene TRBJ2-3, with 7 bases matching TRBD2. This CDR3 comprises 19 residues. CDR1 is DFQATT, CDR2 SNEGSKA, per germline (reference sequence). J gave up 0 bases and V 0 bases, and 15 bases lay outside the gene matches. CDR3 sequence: CSARDLAVRRETSTDTQYF. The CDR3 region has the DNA TGCAGTGCTAGAGATCTAGCGGTTCGGAGGGAAACTAGCACAGATACGCAGTATTTT.

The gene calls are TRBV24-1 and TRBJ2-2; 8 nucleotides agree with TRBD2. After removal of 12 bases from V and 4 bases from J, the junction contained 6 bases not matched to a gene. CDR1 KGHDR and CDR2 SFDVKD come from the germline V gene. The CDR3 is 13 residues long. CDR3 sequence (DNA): TGTGCCGCCCGGGGGGGAGGCACCGGGGAGCTGTTTTTT. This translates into CAARGGGTGELFF.

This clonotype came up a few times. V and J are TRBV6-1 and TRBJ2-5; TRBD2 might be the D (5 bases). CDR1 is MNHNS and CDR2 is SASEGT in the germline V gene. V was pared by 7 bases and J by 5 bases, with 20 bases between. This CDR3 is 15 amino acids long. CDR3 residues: CASTEGRPHSETQYF. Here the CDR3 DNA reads TGTGCCAGCACCGAGGGCCGGCCCCACAGTGAGACCCAGTACTTC.